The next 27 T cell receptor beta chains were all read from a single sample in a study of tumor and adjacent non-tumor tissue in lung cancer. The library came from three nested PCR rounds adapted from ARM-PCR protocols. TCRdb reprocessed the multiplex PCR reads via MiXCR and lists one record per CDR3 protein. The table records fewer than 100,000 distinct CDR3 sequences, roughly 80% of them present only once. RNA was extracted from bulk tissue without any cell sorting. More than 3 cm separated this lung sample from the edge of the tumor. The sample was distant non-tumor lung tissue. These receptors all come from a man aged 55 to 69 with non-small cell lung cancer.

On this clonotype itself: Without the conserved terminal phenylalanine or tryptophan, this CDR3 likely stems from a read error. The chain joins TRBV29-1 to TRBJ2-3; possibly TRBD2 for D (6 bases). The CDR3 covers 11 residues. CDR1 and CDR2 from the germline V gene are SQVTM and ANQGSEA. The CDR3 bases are TGCGGCATTTGGGGGGCAGATACGCAGTATTAT. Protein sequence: CGIWGADTQYY.

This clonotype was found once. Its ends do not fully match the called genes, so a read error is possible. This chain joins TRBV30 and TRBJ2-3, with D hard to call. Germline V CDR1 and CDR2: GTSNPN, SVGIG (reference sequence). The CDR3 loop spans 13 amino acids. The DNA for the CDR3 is TGTGCCTGGGTCCATGGAGACTCAGATACGCAGTATTTC. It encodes CAWVHGDSDTQYF. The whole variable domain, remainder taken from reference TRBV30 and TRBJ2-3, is SQTIHQWPATLVQPVGSPLSLECTVEGTSNPNLYWYRQAAGRGLQLLFYSVGIGQISSEVPQNLSASRPQDRQFILSSKKLLLSDSGFYLCAWVHGDSDTQYFGPGTRLTVL.

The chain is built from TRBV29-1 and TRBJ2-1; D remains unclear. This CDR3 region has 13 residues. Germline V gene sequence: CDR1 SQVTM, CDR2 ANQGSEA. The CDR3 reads CSVPSSGYNEQFF. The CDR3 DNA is TGCAGTGTACCTTCTTCAGGATACAATGAGCAGTTCTTC.

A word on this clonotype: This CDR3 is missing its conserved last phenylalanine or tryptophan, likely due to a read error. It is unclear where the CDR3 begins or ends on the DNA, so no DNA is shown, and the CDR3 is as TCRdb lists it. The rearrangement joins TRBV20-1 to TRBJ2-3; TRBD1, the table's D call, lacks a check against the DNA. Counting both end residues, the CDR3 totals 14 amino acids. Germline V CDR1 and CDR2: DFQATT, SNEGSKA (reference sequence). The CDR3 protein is CSARAGIGTDTRYS.

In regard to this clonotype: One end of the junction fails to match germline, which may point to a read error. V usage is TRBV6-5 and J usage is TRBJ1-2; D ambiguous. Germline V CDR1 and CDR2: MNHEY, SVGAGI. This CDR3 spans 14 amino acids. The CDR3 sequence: CASGYDRRTYGYAF. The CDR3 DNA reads TGTGCCAGCGGTTACGACCGACGAACCTATGGCTACGCCTTC.

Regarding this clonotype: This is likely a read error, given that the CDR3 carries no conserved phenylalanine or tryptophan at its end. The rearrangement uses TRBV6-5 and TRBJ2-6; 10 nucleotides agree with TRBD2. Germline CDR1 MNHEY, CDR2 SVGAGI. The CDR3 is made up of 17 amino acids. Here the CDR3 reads CASSLAGASSGAKVLTI. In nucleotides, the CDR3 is TGTGCTAGCAGCCTAGCGGGAGCCAGCTCTGGGGCCAAAGTCCTGACTATC.

CDR3 DNA sequence: TGCGCCAGCTACTTGGAAGGGACGAACAATCAGCCCCAGCATTTT. Its protein product is CASYLEGTNNQPQHF. V gene TRBV5-1 combines with J gene TRBJ1-5; the D gene is possibly TRBD1 (5 bases). Germline CDR1 reads SGHRS; CDR2 reads YFSETQ. CDR3 length equals 15 residues. V lost 7 bases and J 3 bases, leaving 17 bases between the germline ends.

The CDR3 spells CASSLDRTSLGYTF. The CDR3 DNA reads TGCGCCAGCAGCCTGGACAGGACCTCTTTAGGCTACACCTTC. The genes are TRBV4-1 and TRBJ1-2, with 7 nucleotides matching TRBD1. The germline CDR1 and CDR2 sequences are MGHRA and YSYEKL. The junction had 10 bases not matched to a gene; V was cut back by 4 bases and J by 8 bases. CDR3 size: 14 residues.

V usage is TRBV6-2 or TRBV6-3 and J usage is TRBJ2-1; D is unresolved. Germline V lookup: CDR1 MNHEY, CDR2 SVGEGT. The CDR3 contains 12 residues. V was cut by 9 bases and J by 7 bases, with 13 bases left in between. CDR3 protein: CARGYIGNEQFF. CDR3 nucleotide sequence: TGTGCCAGAGGTTACATTGGAAATGAGCAGTTCTTC.

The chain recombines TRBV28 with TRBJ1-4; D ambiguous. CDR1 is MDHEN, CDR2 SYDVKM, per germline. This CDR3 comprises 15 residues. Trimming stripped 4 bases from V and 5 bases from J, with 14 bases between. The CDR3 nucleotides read TGTGCCAGCAGTTCCTCAGGCATGCAAAATGAAAAACTGTTTTTT. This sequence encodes CASSSSGMQNEKLFF.

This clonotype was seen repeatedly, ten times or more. CDR3 nucleotide sequence: TGTGCCAGCAGTTACGAGGGCAGGGGAGGGGTTGAAGCTTTCTTT. Translation gives CASSYEGRGGVEAFF. The chain employs TRBV6-5 and TRBJ1-1; maybe TRBD1 (6 bases). Germline V lookup: CDR1 MNHEY, CDR2 SVGAGI. CDR3 length: 15 residues. Trimming shortened V by 2 bases and J by 7 bases, and 17 bases separated the two germline ends.

The CDR3 nucleotides are TGCAGTGCTAGGGGGGACAGGGATCAGGAGCAGTACTTC. It is translated as CSARGDRDQEQYF. V and J are TRBV20-1 and TRBJ2-7; 9 bases line up with TRBD1. Per the germline V gene, CDR1 is DFQATT and CDR2 is SNEGSKA (reference sequence). Trimming at V came to 3 bases and at J to 7 bases, leaving 7 bases not matched to a gene. There are 13 residues in the CDR3.

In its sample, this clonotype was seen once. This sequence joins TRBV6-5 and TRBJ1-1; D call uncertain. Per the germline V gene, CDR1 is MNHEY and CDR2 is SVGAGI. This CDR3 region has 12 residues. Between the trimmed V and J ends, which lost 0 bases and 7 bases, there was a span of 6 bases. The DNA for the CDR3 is TGTGCCAGCAGTTACTCAGGGAATGAAGCTTTCTTT. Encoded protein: CASSYSGNEAFF.

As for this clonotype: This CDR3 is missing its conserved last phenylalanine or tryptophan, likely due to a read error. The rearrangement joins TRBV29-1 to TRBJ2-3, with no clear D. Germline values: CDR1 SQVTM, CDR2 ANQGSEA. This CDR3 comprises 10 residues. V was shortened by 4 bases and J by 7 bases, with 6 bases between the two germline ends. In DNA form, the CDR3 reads TGCAGCGTTGGGCCATATACGCAGTATTCT. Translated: CSVGPYTQYS.

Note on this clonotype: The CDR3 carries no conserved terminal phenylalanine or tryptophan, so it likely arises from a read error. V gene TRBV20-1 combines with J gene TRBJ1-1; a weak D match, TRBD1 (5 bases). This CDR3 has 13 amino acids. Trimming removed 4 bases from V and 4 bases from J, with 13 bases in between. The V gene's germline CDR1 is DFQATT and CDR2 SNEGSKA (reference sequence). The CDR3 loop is CSAKTDRGTEAFL. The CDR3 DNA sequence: TGCAGTGCTAAAACCGATAGGGGCACTGAAGCTTTCCTT.

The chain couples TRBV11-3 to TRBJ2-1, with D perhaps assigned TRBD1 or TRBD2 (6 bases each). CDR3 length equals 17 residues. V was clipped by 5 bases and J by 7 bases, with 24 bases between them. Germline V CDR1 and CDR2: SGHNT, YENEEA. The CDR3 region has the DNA TGTGCCAGCAGCATGGATCGACTAGGGGGAGTAGGTAATGAGCAGTTCTTC. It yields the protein CASSMDRLGGVGNEQFF.

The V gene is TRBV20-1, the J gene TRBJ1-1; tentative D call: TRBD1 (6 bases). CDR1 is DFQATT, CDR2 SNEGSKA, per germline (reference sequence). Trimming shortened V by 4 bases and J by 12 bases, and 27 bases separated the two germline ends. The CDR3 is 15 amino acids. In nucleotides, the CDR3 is TGCAGTGCTATTAAGACAGGAGGAGGGGGTTGGTCGTCTTTCTTT. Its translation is CSAIKTGGGGWSSFF.

CDR3 sequence: CASSSGQAKEQYF. The CDR3 region has the DNA TGTGCCAGCAGTTCCGGACAGGCTAAAGAGCAGTACTTC. This chain uses TRBV28 with TRBJ2-7; the match to TRBD1 covers 7 bases. The CDR3 totals 13 residues. Germline trimming cut 4 bases from V and 7 bases from J; bases unmatched to any gene: 7. CDR1 is MDHEN and CDR2 is SYDVKM in the germline V gene.

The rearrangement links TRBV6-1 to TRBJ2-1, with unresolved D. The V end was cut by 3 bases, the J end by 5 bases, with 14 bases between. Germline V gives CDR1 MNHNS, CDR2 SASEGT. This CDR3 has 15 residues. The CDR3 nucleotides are TGTGCCAGCAGTGATGCTGTGTGTGGTCACAATGAGCAGTTCTTC. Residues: CASSDAVCGHNEQFF.

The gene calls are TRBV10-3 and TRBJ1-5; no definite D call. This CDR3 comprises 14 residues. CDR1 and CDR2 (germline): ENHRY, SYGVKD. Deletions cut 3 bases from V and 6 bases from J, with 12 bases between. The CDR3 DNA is TGTGCCATCAGTGATGGGAAGGCAGTTCAGCCCCAGCATTTT. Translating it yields CAISDGKAVQPQHF.

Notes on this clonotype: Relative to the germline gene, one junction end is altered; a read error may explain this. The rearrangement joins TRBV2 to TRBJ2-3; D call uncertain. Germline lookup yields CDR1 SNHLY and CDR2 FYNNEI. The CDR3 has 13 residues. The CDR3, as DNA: TGTACCAGCAGTGTCTACTCCAAAGATACGCAGTATTTT. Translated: CTSSVYSKDTQYF.

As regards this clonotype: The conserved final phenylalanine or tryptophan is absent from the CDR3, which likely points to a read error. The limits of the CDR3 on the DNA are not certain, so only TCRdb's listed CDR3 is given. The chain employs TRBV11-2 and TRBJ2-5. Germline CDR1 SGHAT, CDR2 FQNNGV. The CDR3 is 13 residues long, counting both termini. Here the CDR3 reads CASSSRVEETQHI.

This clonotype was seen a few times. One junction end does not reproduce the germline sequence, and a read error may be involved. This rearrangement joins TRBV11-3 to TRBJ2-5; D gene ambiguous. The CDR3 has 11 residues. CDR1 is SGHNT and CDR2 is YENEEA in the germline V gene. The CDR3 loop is CASSQKEIQYF. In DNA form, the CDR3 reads TGTGCCAGTAGCCAAAAAGAGATCCAGTACTTC.

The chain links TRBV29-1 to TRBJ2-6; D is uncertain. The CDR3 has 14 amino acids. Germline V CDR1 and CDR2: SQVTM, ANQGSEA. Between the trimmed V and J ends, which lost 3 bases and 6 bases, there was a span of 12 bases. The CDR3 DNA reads TGCAGCGTTGAGGGTATCTCTCTGGCCAACGTCCTGACTTTC. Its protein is CSVEGISLANVLTF.

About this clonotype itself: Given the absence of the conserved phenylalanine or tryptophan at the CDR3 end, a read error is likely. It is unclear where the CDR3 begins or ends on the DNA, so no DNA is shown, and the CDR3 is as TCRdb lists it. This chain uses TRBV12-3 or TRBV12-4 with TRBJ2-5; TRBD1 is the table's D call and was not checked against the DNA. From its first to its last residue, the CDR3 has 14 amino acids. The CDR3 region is CASSLSGTLRTQYI.

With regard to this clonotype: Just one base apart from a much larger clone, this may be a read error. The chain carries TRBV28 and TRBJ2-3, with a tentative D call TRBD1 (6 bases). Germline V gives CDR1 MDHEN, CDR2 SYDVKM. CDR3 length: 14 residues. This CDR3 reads CANSQDRPEDTQYF. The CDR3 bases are TGTGCCAACAGTCAAGACAGGCCCGAAGATACGCAGTATTTT.

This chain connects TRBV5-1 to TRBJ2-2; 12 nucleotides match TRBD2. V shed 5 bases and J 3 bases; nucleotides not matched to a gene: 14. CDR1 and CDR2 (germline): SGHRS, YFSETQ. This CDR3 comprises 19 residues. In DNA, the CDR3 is TGCGCCAGCAGGCCAAAACGGACTAGCGGGGCGGAGGACACCGGGGAGCTGTTTTTT. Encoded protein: CASRPKRTSGAEDTGELFF.